The T cell receptor beta chain under discussion was sequenced for a study of long-term antiretroviral therapy in people with HIV. Trimming took 0 bases from V and 3 from J, leaving 15 bases between them. Germline CDR1 and CDR2: LNHDA and SQIVND (reference sequence). The CDR3 spans 17 residues. immunoSEQ v3.0 was run at survey level. The assay was immunoSEQ multiplex PCR, and TCRdb's table has in-frame clones only and misses some. The sample includes about 26,000 clones, about 88% seen only once; the top ten take 4% to 6%. The chain has TRBV19 and TRBJ1-5; a weak D match, TRBD1 (5 bases). The source was unsorted PBMCs, collected 2.7 years after starting antiretroviral therapy. This sequence originates from a man aged 40-55 years with HIV. The CDR3: CASSIDRGGLNNQPQHF. In DNA, the CDR3 is TGTGCCAGTAGTATAGATAGGGGAGGGCTGAACAATCAGCCCCAGCATTTT.